The next 26 T cell receptor beta chains were all read from a single sample in a study of T cells in Graves' hyperthyroidism and ophthalmopathy. RNA transcripts were the template for amplifying TCR beta CDR3 regions. The TCR CDR3 first-round RT-PCR relied on the HTBI primer set. TCRdb analysed the multiplex PCR reads with MiXCR anew, one entry per CDR3 protein. The table lists approximately 700,000 distinct CDR3 sequences, roughly 46% of them singletons, with under 8.5% in the top ten. Sequencing was performed on peripheral blood or thyroid tissue (not recorded which). These receptors came from an adult man with Graves' disease, either hyperthyroidism or ophthalmopathy (not recorded which).

This clonotype has just a few counts. The chain joins TRBV27 to TRBJ2-7; 7 bases are a match to TRBD1. CDR1 and CDR2 from the germline V gene are MNHEY and SMNVEV (reference sequence). Trimming took 10 bases from V and 3 from J; bases not matched to a gene: 6. The CDR3 contains 12 residues. The CDR3 sequence: CATEGQNYEQYF. DNA for the CDR3: TGTGCCACCGAGGGACAGAACTACGAGCAGTACTTC.

Ten or more counts support this clonotype. The V and J genes are TRBV29-1 and TRBJ1-1, with 7 bases lining up with TRBD1. Germline V gene lookup returns CDR1 SQVTM and CDR2 ANQGSEA. The CDR3 covers 13 residues. The ends lost 4 bases at V and 1 base at J; junction bases unmatched: 3. As DNA, the CDR3 is TGCAGCGTTGTGACAGGGCGGAACACTGAAGCTTTCTTT. This gives the protein CSVVTGRNTEAFF.

The rearrangement joins TRBV19 to TRBJ1-6; 7 bases fit TRBD1. The CDR3 extends over 15 amino acids. The germline gives CDR1 LNHDA, CDR2 SQIVND (reference sequence). After removal of 1 base from V and 9 bases from J, the junction contained 6 bases not matched to a gene. The DNA for the CDR3 is TGTGCCAGTAGTATAGGGGGGACAGTTAGTTCACCCCTCCACTTT. Protein sequence: CASSIGGTVSSPLHF.

The chain employs TRBV7-2 and TRBJ1-2, with D hard to call. Looked up from germline, CDR1 is SGHTA and CDR2 is FQGNSA. The V and J ends lost 8 bases and 2 bases respectively, with 15 bases between them. This CDR3 spans 14 amino acids. The CDR3 protein is CASSPLDLNYGYTF. Here the CDR3 DNA reads TGTGCCAGCTCACCGCTGGACCTCAACTATGGCTACACCTTC.

Details on this clonotype: One base away lies a much larger clone, so this may be a sequencing read error. The rearrangement links TRBV15 to TRBJ1-1, with D possibly being TRBD1 (5 bases). The germline V gene has CDR1 LNHNV and CDR2 YYDKDF (reference sequence). The V gene lost 8 bases and the J gene lost 4 bases, with 17 bases spanning the gap. The CDR3 has 14 residues. CDR3: CATDRDGSGTEAFF. Written as DNA, the CDR3 is TGTGCCACCGACCGGGACGGTTCGGGCACTGAAGCTTTCTTT.

The rearrangement uses TRBV25-1 and TRBJ1-2, with 7 bases fitting TRBD1. The CDR3 totals 18 residues. Germline V gene lookup returns CDR1 MGHDK and CDR2 SYGVNS. V lost 4 bases to trimming and J lost 7 bases; unmatched junction nucleotides: 21. In DNA form, the CDR3 reads TGTGCCAGCAGTGTATCCCGGGACAGAGATCATTTGAGGAGTGGCTACACCTTC. This translates into CASSVSRDRDHLRSGYTF.

The chain combines TRBV19 with TRBJ2-2; the D gene is possibly TRBD1 (6 bases). V was trimmed by 6 bases and J by 7 bases, leaving 9 bases between them. There are 12 residues in the CDR3. From germline, CDR1 is LNHDA and CDR2 SQIVND (reference sequence). The DNA for the CDR3 is TGTGCCAGTAGGGCAGGGGTCGGGGAGCTGTTTTTT. This gives the protein CASRAGVGELFF.

This clonotype was seen a few times. Being one base from a much bigger clone, this may be a read error. This chain links TRBV7-3 with TRBJ1-5; the D gene is possibly TRBD1 (5 bases). This CDR3 spans 13 amino acids. From germline, CDR1 is SGHTA and CDR2 FQGTGA. CDR3 sequence (DNA): TGTGCCAGCGGCTTAAACAGGTACCAGCCCCAGCATTTT. Translating it yields CASGLNRYQPQHF.

The CDR3: CASSLTGKGGETQYF. The CDR3 DNA reads as TGTGCCAGCAGCCTTACAGGGAAGGGAGGAGAGACCCAGTACTTC. V and J are TRBV7-9 and TRBJ2-5, with D perhaps matching TRBD1 or TRBD2 (6 bases each). CDR1 SEHNR and CDR2 FQNEAQ come from the germline V gene (reference sequence). Trimming stripped 5 bases from V and 4 bases from J, with 17 bases between. The CDR3 is 15 residues long.

This clonotype was picked up a small number of times. This rearrangement joins TRBV5-1 to TRBJ1-4, with D unresolved. Per germline, CDR1 SGHRS and CDR2 YFSETQ. The CDR3 sequence is 15 residues long. Trimming removed 0 bases from V and 2 bases from J, with 8 bases in between. This chain's CDR3 is CASSLDRFTNEKLFF. The CDR3 DNA is TGCGCCAGCAGCTTGGATCGGTTCACTAATGAAAAACTGTTTTTT.

CDR3 loop: CASSQPLGQGFNTEAFF. In DNA, the CDR3 is TGTGCCAGCAGCCAACCCCTCGGACAGGGCTTTAACACTGAAGCTTTCTTT. The genes are TRBV7-3 and TRBJ1-1, with TRBD1 identical over 8 bases. Trimming at V came to 5 bases and at J to 2 bases, leaving 13 bases not matched to a gene. The CDR3 runs to 17 residues. CDR1 SGHTA and CDR2 FQGTGA come from the germline V gene. The full variable domain, in which reference TRBV7-3 and TRBJ1-1 provide the parts outside the CDR3, is GAGVSQTPSNKVTEKGKYVELRCDPISGHTALYWYRQSLGQGPEFLIYFQGTGAADDSGLPNDRFFAVRPEGSVSTLKIQRTERGDSAVYLCASSQPLGQGFNTEAFFGQGTRLTVV.

This clonotype was counted only a few times. This chain uses TRBV9 with TRBJ1-3; possibly TRBD1 for D (6 bases). CDR3 size: 16 residues. Looked up from germline, CDR1 is SGDLS and CDR2 is YYNGEE. V gave up 3 bases and J gave up 1 base, with 14 bases separating them. CDR3 DNA: TGTGCCAGCAGCGACCGACCTACAGGGTCTGGAAACACCATATATTTT. Amino acids: CASSDRPTGSGNTIYF.

In its sample, this clonotype was seen once. A much larger clonotype is one base distant, so this may be a read error. The V and J genes are TRBV7-9 and TRBJ1-4, with unresolved D. V lost 2 bases, J lost 0 bases, and 13 bases lay in between. Germline CDR1 and CDR2: SEHNR and FQNEAQ (reference sequence). The CDR3 sequence is 17 residues long. Here the CDR3 reads CASSLTVATTTNEKLFF. The CDR3 DNA follows: TGTGCCAGCAGCTTAACAGTGGCGACGACAACTAATGAAAAACTGTTTTTT.

V gene TRBV12-3 or TRBV12-4 combines with J gene TRBJ1-5; no reliable D call. Trimming stripped 4 bases from V and 0 bases from J, with 7 bases between. This CDR3 spans 14 amino acids. The CDR3 nucleotides read TGTGCCAGCAGTTCGGGGTTTAGCAATCAGCCCCAGCATTTT. This sequence encodes CASSSGFSNQPQHF.

With respect to this clonotype: Just one base apart from a much larger clone, this may be a read error. The V and J genes are TRBV29-1 and TRBJ2-7; D is unclear. There are 15 residues in the CDR3. Germline CDR1 SQVTM, CDR2 ANQGSEA. CDR3 sequence (DNA): TGCAGCGTTGTGTTGGCAGAGGCCCTATTCTACGGGCAGTACTTC. It is translated as CSVVLAEALFYGQYF.

The chain employs TRBV5-4 and TRBJ2-7, with D tentatively TRBD1 (7 bases). The CDR3 has 15 amino acids. V lost 0 bases and J 3 bases, leaving 13 bases between the germline ends. Looked up from germline, CDR1 is SGHNT and CDR2 is YYREEE (reference sequence). This CDR3 is CASSLDPGGNYEQYF. The CDR3 DNA reads as TGTGCCAGCAGCTTGGATCCAGGGGGGAACTACGAGCAGTACTTC. Combining the CDR3 with reference TRBV5-4 and TRBJ2-7 gives the whole variable domain ETGVTQSPTHLIKTRGQQVTLRCSSQSGHNTVSWYQQALGQGPQFIFQYYREEENGRGNFPPRFSGLQFPNYSSELNVNALELDDSALYLCASSLDPGGNYEQYFGPGTRLTVT.

The chain combines TRBV25-1 with TRBJ1-3; D ambiguous. Trimming pared 11 bases from V and 2 bases from J, leaving 25 bases between. Germline CDR1 reads MGHDK; CDR2 reads SYGVNS. The CDR3 covers 17 residues. CDR3 in DNA: TGTGCCTGGAGTGGCCGTACAGCTTGGACCGCTGGAAACACCATATATTTT. Protein sequence: CAWSGRTAWTAGNTIYF.

CDR3 residues: CASSLVAGGGLDQPQHF. The CDR3 DNA follows: TGTGCCAGCAGCTTAGTTGCAGGGGGAGGATTGGATCAGCCCCAGCATTTT. The chain employs TRBV7-8 and TRBJ1-5, with TRBD1 identical over 7 bases. V lost 1 base, J lost 5 bases, and 11 bases stayed unmatched. Germline CDR1 reads SGHVS; CDR2 reads FQNEAQ. The CDR3 has 17 residues. Combining the CDR3 with reference TRBV7-8 and TRBJ1-5 gives the whole variable domain GAGVSQSPRYKVAKRGQDVALRCDPISGHVSLFWYQQALGQGPEFLTYFQNEAQLDKSGLPSDRFFAERPEGSVSTLKIQRTQQEDSAVYLCASSLVAGGGLDQPQHFGDGTRLSIL.

On this clonotype: The junction departs from germline at one end; a sequencing error may be responsible. The genes are TRBV5-5 and TRBJ1-1; D uncertain. The length of the CDR3 is 14 residues. Germline-derived CDR1 and CDR2 are SGHKS and YYEKEE (reference sequence). CDR3 protein: CASSLEPLGTEAFF. The CDR3 nucleotides are TGCGCCAGCAGCTTGGAACCCTTGGGCACTGAAGCTTTCTTT.

CDR3 residues: CAISESGGQNYGYTF. CDR3 sequence (DNA): TGTGCCATCAGTGAGTCAGGGGGGCAGAACTATGGCTACACCTTC. The chain has TRBV10-3 and TRBJ1-2, with D tentatively TRBD1 (6 bases). Trimming removed 0 bases from V and 2 bases from J, with 10 bases in between. CDR1 and CDR2 from the germline V gene are ENHRY and SYGVKD. This CDR3 region has 15 residues.

The rearrangement links TRBV7-6 to TRBJ2-6; D is possibly TRBD1 or TRBD2 (6 bases each). This CDR3 region has 15 residues. Germline CDR1 and CDR2: SGHVS and FNYEAQ. V shed 5 bases and J shed 4 bases, with 12 bases lying between them. CDR3 residues: CASSVEGGGANVLTF. The CDR3, as DNA: TGTGCCAGCAGCGTGGAAGGGGGGGGGGCCAACGTCCTGACTTTC.

Note on this clonotype: Possible read error: a much larger clone is one base away. The chain has TRBV7-8 and TRBJ1-6; 7 nucleotides line up with TRBD1. The CDR3 is 15 residues long. Germline CDR1 and CDR2: SGHVS and FQNEAQ. CDR3 in DNA: TGTGCCAGCAGCGCCCGGGACAGTTATAGTTCACCCCTCCACTTT. It encodes CASSARDSYSSPLHF. The variable domain in full, with the rest retrieved from reference TRBV7-8 and TRBJ1-6, is GAGVSQSPRYKVAKRGQDVALRCDPISGHVSLFWYQQALGQGPEFLTYFQNEAQLDKSGLPSDRFFAERPEGSVSTLKIQRTQQEDSAVYLCASSARDSYSSPLHFGNGTRLTVT.

The chain employs TRBV16 and TRBJ1-3; no reliable D call. This CDR3 has 16 residues. Trimming removed 5 bases at V and 2 bases at J, with 16 bases between. Germline V gene sequence: CDR1 KGHSY, CDR2 FQNENV. The CDR3 nucleotides are TGTGCCAGCAGCGGCAGCCAATACGTGGCTGGAAACACCATATATTTT. The encoded protein is CASSGSQYVAGNTIYF.

There are many counts of this clonotype. This chain uses TRBV2 with TRBJ2-5; no clear D. The CDR3 totals 13 residues. CDR1 and CDR2 from the germline V gene are SNHLY and FYNNEI. Trimming removed 7 bases at V and 0 bases at J, with 9 bases between. This chain's CDR3 is CASKSPYQETQYF. CDR3 nucleotides: TGTGCCAGCAAATCACCGTACCAAGAGACCCAGTACTTC.

For the CDR3, the DNA is TGTGCCAGCAACTCTCCCGACGGCAGATCTAATGAAAAACTGTTTTTT. This gives the protein CASNSPDGRSNEKLFF. The J gene is TRBJ1-4, the V gene TRBV7-2; D remains ambiguous. The CDR3 totals 16 residues. Trimming stripped 7 bases from V and 3 bases from J, with 18 bases between. CDR1 is SGHTA, CDR2 FQGNSA, per germline.

Worth noting for this clonotype: Since a much larger clone is just one base distant, this may be a read error. The chain is built from TRBV10-3 and TRBJ1-1, with 8 bases fitting TRBD1. This CDR3 is built from 17 residues. Trimming at V came to 3 bases and at J to 3 bases, leaving 12 bases not matched to a gene. Germline V CDR1 and CDR2: ENHRY, SYGVKD. As DNA, the CDR3 is TGTGCCATCAGTGATGCGGCAGGGGGCCTCTCGGACACTGAAGCTTTCTTT. Its translation is CAISDAAGGLSDTEAFF.